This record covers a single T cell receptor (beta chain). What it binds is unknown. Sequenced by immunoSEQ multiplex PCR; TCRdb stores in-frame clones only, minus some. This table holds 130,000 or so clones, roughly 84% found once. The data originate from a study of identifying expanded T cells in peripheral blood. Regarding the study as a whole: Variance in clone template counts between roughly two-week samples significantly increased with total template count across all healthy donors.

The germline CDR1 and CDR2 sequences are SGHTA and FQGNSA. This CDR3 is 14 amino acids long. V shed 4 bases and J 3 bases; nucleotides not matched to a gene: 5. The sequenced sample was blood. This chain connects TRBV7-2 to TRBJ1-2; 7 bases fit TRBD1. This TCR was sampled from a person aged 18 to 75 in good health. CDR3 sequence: CASSYTGVDYGYTF. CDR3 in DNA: TGTGCCAGCAGCTATACAGGGGTGGACTATGGCTACACCTTC.